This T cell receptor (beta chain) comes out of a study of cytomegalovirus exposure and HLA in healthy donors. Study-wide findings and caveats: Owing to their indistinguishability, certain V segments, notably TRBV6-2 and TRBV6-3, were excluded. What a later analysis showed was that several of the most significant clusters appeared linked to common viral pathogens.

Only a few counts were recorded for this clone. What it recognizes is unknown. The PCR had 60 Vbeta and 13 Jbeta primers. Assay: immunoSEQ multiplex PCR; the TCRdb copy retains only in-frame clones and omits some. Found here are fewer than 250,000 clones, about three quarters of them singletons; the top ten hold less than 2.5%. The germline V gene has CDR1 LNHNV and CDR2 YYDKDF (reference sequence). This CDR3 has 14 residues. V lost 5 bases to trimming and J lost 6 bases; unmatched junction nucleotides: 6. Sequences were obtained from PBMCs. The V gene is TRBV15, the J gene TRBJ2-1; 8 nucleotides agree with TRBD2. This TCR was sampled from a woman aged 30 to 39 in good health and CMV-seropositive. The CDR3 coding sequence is TGTGCCACCAGCGGACGACTAGCGAGCAATGAGCAGTTCTTC. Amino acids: CATSGRLASNEQFF.